The 26 T cell receptor beta chains below come from one sample, sequenced in a study of blood T cell repertoires in COVID-19. TCRdb keeps only in-frame clones here, not all; method: immunoSEQ multiplex PCR. The table records under 200,000 clones, roughly 86% of them present only once. Sequencing was carried out using peripheral blood. These receptors all come from a man aged 18-30 years with acute or convalescent COVID-19.

The rearrangement joins TRBV19 to TRBJ2-6, with D unclear. Deletions cut 6 bases from V and 0 bases from J, with 9 bases between. CDR1 and CDR2 from the germline V gene are LNHDA and SQIVND (reference sequence). This CDR3 region has 15 residues. Here the CDR3 reads CASSAIHSGANVLTF. The CDR3 DNA reads TGTGCCAGTAGCGCGATTCACTCTGGGGCCAACGTCCTGACTTTC.

This chain connects TRBV19 to TRBJ1-1; 7 positions match TRBD1. With 7 bases clipped from V and 6 bases from J, the junction kept 11 bases outside the gene matches. This CDR3 comprises 14 residues. CDR1 and CDR2 (germline): LNHDA, SQIVND (reference sequence). The CDR3 reads CASTGWQGDSEAFF. In nucleotides, the CDR3 is TGTGCCAGTACGGGTTGGCAGGGGGACTCTGAAGCTTTCTTT. The full variable domain, rest sourced from reference TRBV19 and TRBJ1-1, is DGGITQSPKYLFRKEGQNVTLSCEQNLNHDAMYWYRQDPGQGLRLIYYSQIVNDFQKGDIAEGYSVSREKKESFPLTVTSAQKNPTAFYLCASTGWQGDSEAFFGQGTRLTVV.

This clone was detected only once. J is TRBJ2-3 and V is TRBV10-2, with D perhaps matching TRBD1 (5 bases). The germline V gene has CDR1 WSHSY and CDR2 SAAADI. V was cut by 0 bases and J by 9 bases, with 7 bases left in between. This CDR3 is 12 amino acids long. CDR3 amino acids: CASSESRGTQYF. CDR3 DNA: TGCGCCAGCAGTGAGTCAAGGGGCACGCAGTATTTT.

The rearrangement joins TRBV24-1 to TRBJ2-1, with D tentatively TRBD2 (5 bases). With 7 bases removed from V and 7 bases from J, the gap between germline ends came to 19 bases. The CDR3 loop spans 15 amino acids. The germline V gene encodes CDR1 KGHDR and CDR2 SFDVKD. The CDR3 spells CATRRGGPAENEQFF. DNA for the CDR3: TGTGCCACCAGGCGAGGCGGGCCCGCAGAAAATGAGCAGTTCTTC.

The rearrangement links TRBV24-1 to TRBJ2-2, with no clear D. This CDR3 is 12 amino acids long. Germline CDR1 reads KGHDR; CDR2 reads SFDVKD. The V and J ends lost 4 bases and 4 bases respectively, with 3 bases between them. The CDR3: CATSELTGELFF. The DNA of the CDR3 is TGTGCCACCAGTGAACTCACCGGGGAGCTGTTTTTT.

The chain recombines TRBV2 with TRBJ2-7; 7 nucleotides align to TRBD2. Looked up from germline, CDR1 is SNHLY and CDR2 is FYNNEI. This CDR3 has 11 amino acids. V shed 4 bases, J shed 6 bases, and the junction held 0 bases outside the gene matches. CDR3 amino acids: CASSAGGEQYF. The CDR3 DNA reads TGTGCCAGCAGTGCGGGGGGCGAGCAGTACTTC.

This clone was found once. The chain carries TRBV30 and TRBJ2-7, with 8 nucleotides matching TRBD1. V shed 4 bases and J 1 base; nucleotides not matched to a gene: 6. CDR3 length: 14 residues. Germline V gene sequence: CDR1 GTSNPN, CDR2 SVGIG (reference sequence). CDR3 sequence (DNA): TGTGCCTGGATACCGACAGGGGAATCCTACGAGCAGTACTTC. Protein product: CAWIPTGESYEQYF.

This rearrangement joins TRBV4-1 to TRBJ2-1; TRBD2 agrees at 12 bases. V was clipped by 3 bases and J by 7 bases; unmatched bases: 16. The length of the CDR3 is 19 residues. Germline CDR1 MGHRA, CDR2 YSYEKL. The DNA for the CDR3 is TGCGCCAGCAGCCAGACCTTCCTAGCGGGGGGGAAGGGGAGTAATGAGCAGTTCTTC. Residues: CASSQTFLAGGKGSNEQFF.

CDR3 nucleotides: TGTGCCAGCAGCCAAGTGGGGCGGACAGGGGGCCAAGAGACCCAGTACTTC. It translates to CASSQVGRTGGQETQYF. The chain combines TRBV4-2 with TRBJ2-5; 10 nucleotides align to TRBD1. This CDR3 region has 17 residues. V trimming: 1 base; J trimming: 1 base; junction bases outside the gene matches: 6. The germline V gene has CDR1 LGHNA and CDR2 YNFKEQ.

The V gene is TRBV29-1, the J gene TRBJ2-1; D perhaps matches TRBD1 (5 bases). CDR1 and CDR2 from the germline V gene are SQVTM and ANQGSEA. The CDR3 totals 15 residues. V was shortened by 4 bases and J by 2 bases, with 15 bases between the two germline ends. The CDR3 coding sequence is TGCAGCGTTGTTCGGTTGGACAATCCCTACAATGAGCAGTTCTTC. It codes for CSVVRLDNPYNEQFF.

The sample holds one count of this clone. J is TRBJ1-2 and V is TRBV3-1 (or the pseudogene TRBV3-2), with D maybe TRBD1 (6 bases). Looked up from germline, CDR1 is LGHDT and CDR2 is YNNKEL (reference sequence). V lost 0 bases to trimming and J lost 3 bases, with 11 bases between them. This CDR3 region has 15 residues. CDR3 coding DNA: TGTGCCAGCAGCCAAGAAATTGCAGGGGACTATGGCTACACCTTC. Translation gives CASSQEIAGDYGYTF.

The chain is built from TRBV6-4 and TRBJ2-3; TRBD2 agrees at 14 bases. V shed 6 bases and J 0 bases; nucleotides not matched to a gene: 5. The CDR3 is 17 amino acids. The germline CDR1 and CDR2 sequences are MRHNA and SNTAGT. The CDR3 sequence is CASSLTSGGGSTDTQYF. In nucleotides, the CDR3 is TGTGCCAGCAGCCTGACTAGCGGGGGGGGAAGCACAGATACGCAGTATTTT.

This sequence joins TRBV19 and TRBJ1-3; D is ambiguous. CDR1 and CDR2 (germline): LNHDA, SQIVND (reference sequence). This CDR3 contains 14 residues. The germline V and J ends were trimmed by 1 base and 2 bases, with 6 bases remaining between them. This CDR3 reads CASSIGLTGNTIYF. The DNA of the CDR3 is TGTGCCAGTAGTATAGGCCTAACTGGAAACACCATATATTTT.

This clone was seen more than once but under ten times. The J gene is TRBJ1-1, the V gene TRBV3-1 (or the pseudogene TRBV3-2), with D possibly matching TRBD1 (6 bases). V lost 1 base and J lost 3, with 15 bases in between. This CDR3 comprises 16 residues. Germline CDR1 and CDR2: LGHDT and YNNKEL (reference sequence). The CDR3 region has the DNA TGTGCCAGCAGCCAAGTTCCAGGGGTTCGGTACACTGAAGCTTTCTTT. This codes for CASSQVPGVRYTEAFF.

This rearrangement joins TRBV15 to TRBJ1-5; TRBD1 matches 7 bases. Germline values: CDR1 LNHNV, CDR2 YYDKDF (reference sequence). The V segment lost 5 bases and the J segment 1 base; nucleotides outside the gene matches: 8. The CDR3 spans 16 residues. CDR3 sequence reads: CATSPRQGGSNQPQHF. CDR3 DNA sequence: TGTGCCACCAGCCCACGACAGGGCGGGAGCAATCAGCCCCAGCATTTT. Supplemented by reference TRBV15 and TRBJ1-5, the full variable domain reads DAMVIQNPRYQVTQFGKPVTLSCSQTLNHNVMYWYQQKSSQAPKLLFHYYDKDFNNEADTPDNFQSRRPNTSFCFLDIRSPGLGDTAMYLCATSPRQGGSNQPQHFGDGTRLSIL.

The chain links TRBV28 to TRBJ2-5, with TRBD2 matching 7 bases. The CDR3 runs 15 residues. CDR1 is MDHEN, CDR2 SYDVKM, per germline. The ends lost 5 bases at V and 2 bases at J; junction bases unmatched: 8. CDR3 DNA sequence: TGTGCCAGCAGTCGTCTAGTGGGGGGGCAAGAGACCCAGTACTTC. Its protein product is CASSRLVGGQETQYF.

The CDR3 DNA reads TGTGCCAGCAGCCCGCGTTGGTCTAGGGAAAAACTGTTTTTT. Translation gives CASSPRWSREKLFF. The chain carries TRBV7-6 and TRBJ1-4; unclear D gene. Germline CDR1 and CDR2: SGHVS and FNYEAQ. The CDR3 has 14 residues. V gave up 5 bases and J gave up 8 bases, with 15 bases separating them.

The chain has TRBV5-1 and TRBJ2-7; D remains ambiguous. V shed 3 bases and J shed 2 bases, with 9 bases lying between them. The germline CDR1 and CDR2 sequences are SGHRS and YFSETQ. The CDR3 contains 13 residues. The CDR3 sequence: CASSSIEAYEQYF. As DNA, the CDR3 is TGCGCCAGCAGCTCGATCGAGGCCTACGAGCAGTACTTC.

In DNA, the CDR3 is TGTGCCACCTCCGGGACATTGAACACTGAAGCTTTCTTT. Amino acids: CATSGTLNTEAFF. V gene TRBV10-3 combines with J gene TRBJ1-1; D may be TRBD1 (6 bases). The CDR3 is 13 residues long. CDR1 and CDR2 from the germline V gene are ENHRY and SYGVKD. Trimming took 10 bases from V and 0 from J, leaving 12 bases between them.

The chain joins TRBV5-1 to TRBJ1-2, with D maybe TRBD1 (5 bases). Germline assignment: CDR1 SGHRS and CDR2 YFSETQ. The V and J ends lost 0 bases and 10 bases respectively, with 10 bases between them. CDR3 length: 12 residues. CDR3 DNA sequence: TGCGCCAGCAGCTTGGGACAGTATATCTACACCTTC. Amino acid sequence: CASSLGQYIYTF.

This clone appeared a single time. The J gene is TRBJ1-2, the V gene TRBV19; D is unresolved. Per the germline V gene, CDR1 is LNHDA and CDR2 is SQIVND (reference sequence). Trimming took off 3 bases at V and 0 bases at J, with 14 bases between the two ends. CDR3 size: 16 residues. CDR3 region: CASSIYGQVTNYGYTF. CDR3 DNA: TGTGCCAGTAGTATTTATGGGCAGGTTACTAACTATGGCTACACCTTC. The full variable domain, completed using reference TRBV19 and TRBJ1-2, is DGGITQSPKYLFRKEGQNVTLSCEQNLNHDAMYWYRQDPGQGLRLIYYSQIVNDFQKGDIAEGYSVSREKKESFPLTVTSAQKNPTAFYLCASSIYGQVTNYGYTFGSGTRLTVV.

V gene TRBV5-1 combines with J gene TRBJ2-3, with TRBD1 matching over 9 bases. The CDR3 contains 15 residues. Unmatched junction bases numbered 4, after V lost 2 bases and J lost 3 bases. Germline V gene lookup returns CDR1 SGHRS and CDR2 YFSETQ. The CDR3 region is CASSLGQGWTDTQYF. DNA of the CDR3: TGCGCCAGCAGCTTAGGACAGGGGTGGACAGATACGCAGTATTTT.

The chain employs TRBV27 and TRBJ1-5; D possibly corresponds to TRBD1 (6 bases). This CDR3 has 16 residues. The germline V and J ends were trimmed by 6 bases and 5 bases, with 20 bases remaining between them. Per germline, CDR1 MNHEY and CDR2 SMNVEV (reference sequence). CDR3 bases: TGTGCCAGCAGCCCATCGGCAGGGGAGGGAGATCAGCCCCAGCATTTT. This translates into CASSPSAGEGDQPQHF.

This chain joins TRBV14 and TRBJ1-5; perhaps TRBD1 as D (5 bases). The V end lost 1 base, the J end lost 3 bases, and 10 bases lay between the germline ends. The CDR3 covers 15 residues. Per germline, CDR1 SGHDN and CDR2 FVKESK. The DNA of the CDR3 is TGTGCCAGCAGCCAAGGCGGAGGGGCCAATCAGCCCCAGCATTTT. Amino acid sequence: CASSQGGGANQPQHF.

The chain employs TRBV9 and TRBJ1-2; D remains ambiguous. The germline gives CDR1 SGDLS, CDR2 YYNGEE. V was cut by 7 bases and J by 10 bases, with 14 bases left in between. The CDR3 is 11 amino acids. The chain's CDR3 is CASSSLGDYTF. The CDR3 nucleotides are TGTGCCAGCTCATCTCTCGGGGACTACACCTTC. The entire variable domain, with the rest obtained from reference TRBV9 and TRBJ1-2, is as follows: DSGVTQTPKHLITATGQRVTLRCSPRSGDLSVYWYQQSLDQGLQFLIQYYNGEERAKGNILERFSAQQFPDLHSELNLSSLELGDSALYFCASSSLGDYTFGSGTRLTVV.

V and J are TRBV10-1 and TRBJ1-1, with 11 bases fitting TRBD1. CDR3 length: 15 residues. The J segment lost 0 bases and the V segment lost 6 bases, leaving 3 bases of the junction unmatched. CDR1 WNHNN and CDR2 SYGVQD come from the germline V gene (reference sequence). The CDR3, as DNA: TGCGCCAGCAGCGGGACAGGGGGGCTGAACACTGAAGCTTTCTTT. Translating it yields CASSGTGGLNTEAFF.